This T cell receptor (beta chain) emerged from a study of cytomegalovirus exposure and HLA in healthy donors. Germline CDR1 reads GTSNPN; CDR2 reads SVGIG (reference sequence). The CDR3 covers 14 residues. The V gene lost 1 base and the J gene lost 4 bases, with 13 bases spanning the gap. PCR used 60 Vbeta primers and 13 Jbeta primers. The repertoire was sequenced with immunoSEQ multiplex PCR; TCRdb's copy has only in-frame clones and lacks some. The listing records approximately 110,000 clones. The chain has TRBV30 and TRBJ1-2, with D hard to call. This sequence originates from a man in his fifties in good health and CMV-seronegative. Specimen: PBMCs. CDR3 sequence (DNA): TGTGCCTGGAGTGAACCCGTGGGGAGCTATGGCTACACCTTC. Protein sequence: CAWSEPVGSYGYTF. The whole variable domain, filled in from reference TRBV30 and TRBJ1-2, reads SQTIHQWPATLVQPVGSPLSLECTVEGTSNPNLYWYRQAAGRGLQLLFYSVGIGQISSEVPQNLSASRPQDRQFILSSKKLLLSDSGFYLCAWSEPVGSYGYTFGSGTRLTVV.